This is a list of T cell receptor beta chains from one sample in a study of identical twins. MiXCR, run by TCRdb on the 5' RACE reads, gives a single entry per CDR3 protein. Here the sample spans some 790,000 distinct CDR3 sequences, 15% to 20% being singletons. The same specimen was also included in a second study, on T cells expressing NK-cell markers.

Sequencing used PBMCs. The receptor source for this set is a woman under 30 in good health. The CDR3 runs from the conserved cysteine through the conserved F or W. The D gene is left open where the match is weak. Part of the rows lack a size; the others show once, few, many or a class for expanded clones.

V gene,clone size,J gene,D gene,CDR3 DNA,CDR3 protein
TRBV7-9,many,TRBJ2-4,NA,TGTGCCAGCAGCTTAGGATCCGGGAGATTGAGGAACATTCAGTACTTC,CASSLGSGRLRNIQYF
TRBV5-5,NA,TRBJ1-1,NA,TGTGCCAGCAGCCCTTATTTTAGGAACACTGAAGCTTTCTTT,CASSPYFRNTEAFF
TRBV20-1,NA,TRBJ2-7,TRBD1,TGCAGTGCTAGGGTCGGGACAGCCTACGAGCAGTACTTC,CSARVGTAYEQYF
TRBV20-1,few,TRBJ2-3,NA,TGCAGTGCTAGAGCCGGGGGCCAGGCAGATACGCAGTATTTT,CSARAGGQADTQYF
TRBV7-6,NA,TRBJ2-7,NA,TGTGCCAGCAGCCTAAGCGGCCCCCGCTACGAGCAGTACTTC,CASSLSGPRYEQYF
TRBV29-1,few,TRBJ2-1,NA,TGCAGCGCCGGCCTCTCCTACAATGAGCAGTTCTTC,CSAGLSYNEQFF
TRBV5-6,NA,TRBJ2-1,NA,TGTGCCAGCAGCTTGGGGCATACAGGGTTTTGGAATGAGCAGTTCTTC,CASSLGHTGFWNEQFF
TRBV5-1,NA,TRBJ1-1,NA,TGCGCCAGCAGCCGAGGGAACACTGACCTAGGGGAAGCTTTCTTT,CASSRGNTDLGEAFF
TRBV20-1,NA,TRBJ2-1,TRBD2,TGCAGTGCCCGACCGGGACTAGCGGCCTACAATGAGCAGTTCTTC,CSARPGLAAYNEQFF
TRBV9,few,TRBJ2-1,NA,TGTGCCAGCAGCCCCCCCGGCAGCTACAATGAGCAGTTCTTC,CASSPPGSYNEQFF
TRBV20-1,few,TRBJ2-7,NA,TGCAGTGCTCTCGACCCGGCGGTCTCCTACGAGCAGTACTTC,CSALDPAVSYEQYF
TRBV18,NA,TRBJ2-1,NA,TGTGCCAGCTCACCACCGGGGTTGCCCTCCTACAATGAGCAGTTCTTC,CASSPPGLPSYNEQFF
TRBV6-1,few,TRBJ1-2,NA,TGTGCCAGCAGTGACGCAGCCTACCCGTCGATCTATGGCTACACCTTC,CASSDAAYPSIYGYTF
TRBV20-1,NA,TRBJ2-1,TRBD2,TGCAGTGCCCATTGGGGACTAGCGGGAGTTATTGAGCAGTTCTTC,CSAHWGLAGVIEQFF
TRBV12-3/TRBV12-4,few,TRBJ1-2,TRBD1,TGTGCCAGCAGGCAAGGGACAGGGAATGGCTACACCTTC,CASRQGTGNGYTF
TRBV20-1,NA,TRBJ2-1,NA,TGCAGTGCTGGGGGGACCCAGGCGAGCTCCTACAATGAGCAGTTCTTC,CSAGGTQASSYNEQFF
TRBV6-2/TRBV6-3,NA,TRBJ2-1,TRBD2,TGTGCCAGCAGTCCGACTAGCGGTCACAATGAGCAGTTCTTC,CASSPTSGHNEQFF
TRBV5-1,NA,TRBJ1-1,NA,TGCGCCAGCAGTTCGGACAGCTTTAACACTGAAGCTTTCTTT,CASSSDSFNTEAFF
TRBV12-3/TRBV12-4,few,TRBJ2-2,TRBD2,TGTGCCAGCAGTTCAGGAGCGGGAGGATACACCGGGGAGCTGTTTTTT,CASSSGAGGYTGELFF
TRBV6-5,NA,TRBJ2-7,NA,TGTGCCAGCAGTTACGTGGCGGGACATCGCTACGAGCAGTACTTC,CASSYVAGHRYEQYF
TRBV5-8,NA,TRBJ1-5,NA,TGTGCCAGCAGGTCGGGGGCCCAGTGGTATCAGCCCCAGCATTTT,CASRSGAQWYQPQHF
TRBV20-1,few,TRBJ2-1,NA,TGCAGTGCCTCAGGATTTTATGAGCAGTTCTTC,CSASGFYEQFF
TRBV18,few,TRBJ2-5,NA,TGTGCCAGCTCACCGTCAGCGAGGGAGACCCAGTACTTC,CASSPSARETQYF
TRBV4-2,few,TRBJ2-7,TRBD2,TGTGCCAGCAGCCAAGGAGGAACGGGGGGGGCTACCTACGAGCAGTACTTC,CASSQGGTGGATYEQYF
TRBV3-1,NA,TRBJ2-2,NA,TGTGCCAGCAGCCAAGTTCTGGGGGCGCCCGGGGAGCTGTTTTTT,CASSQVLGAPGELFF
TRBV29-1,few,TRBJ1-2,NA,TGCAGCGCATATATAGATTTAAATGGCTACACCTTC,CSAYIDLNGYTF
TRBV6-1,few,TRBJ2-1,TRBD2,TGTGCCAGCAGGTCCACTAGCGGGAGGTACTCCTACAATGAGCAGTTCTTC,CASRSTSGRYSYNEQFF
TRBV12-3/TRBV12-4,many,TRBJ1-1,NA,TGTGCCAGCAGTTTCAGCGGGAACACTGAAGCTTTCTTT,CASSFSGNTEAFF
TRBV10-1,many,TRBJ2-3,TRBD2,TGCGCCAGCAGTGATGCGGCTAGCGGGGTGAAGCAGTATTTT,CASSDAASGVKQYF
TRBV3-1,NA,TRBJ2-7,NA,TGTGCCAGCGGGACTTGGTACGAGCAGTACTTC,CASGTWYEQYF
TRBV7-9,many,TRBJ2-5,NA,TGTGCCAGCAGGGATCACTCCGCCCAAGAGACCCAGTACTTC,CASRDHSAQETQYF
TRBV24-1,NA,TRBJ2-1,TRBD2,TGTGCCACCAGTGATTTAAGCGGGGGGGGTGAGCAGTTCTTC,CATSDLSGGGEQFF
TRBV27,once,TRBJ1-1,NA,TGTGCCAGCACCAATTCCTGGGGGGGAACTGAAGCTTTCTTT,CASTNSWGGTEAFF
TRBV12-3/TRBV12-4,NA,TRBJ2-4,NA,TGTGCCAGCAGTGCCCTGAAGGGGTTCAAAAACATTCAGTACTTC,CASSALKGFKNIQYF
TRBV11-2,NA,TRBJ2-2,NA,TGTGCCAGCAGCCGACAGCGGGCAACCGGGGAGCTGTTTTTT,CASSRQRATGELFF
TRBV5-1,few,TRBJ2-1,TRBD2,TGCGCCAGCCGCACGAGACTAGCGGGAGGGCCGGACAATGAGCAGTTCTTC,CASRTRLAGGPDNEQFF
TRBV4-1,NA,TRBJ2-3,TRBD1,TGCGCCAGCAGCCAAGCCGGGACAGGGCCCTCCGATACGCAGTATTTT,CASSQAGTGPSDTQYF
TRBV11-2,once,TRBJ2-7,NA,TGTGCCAGCAGCACGACCAACGAGCAGTACTTC,CASSTTNEQYF
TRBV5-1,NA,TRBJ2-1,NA,TGCGCCAGCAGCTTCCAGCCAGGGGCGTCCTACAATGAGCAGTTCTTC,CASSFQPGASYNEQFF
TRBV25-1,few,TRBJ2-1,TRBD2,TGTGCCAGCAGTGAGGGTAGGGAGGGTGAGCAGTTCTTC,CASSEGREGEQFF
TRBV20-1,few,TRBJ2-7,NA,TGCAGTGCCCTCTTCGGTGGGTTTCCGGGAGAGCAGTACTTC,CSALFGGFPGEQYF